This TCR beta chain comes out of a study of shared clonotypes between healthy human individuals. The overall study: A couple of women and a few men aged 18 to 49 served as donors.

Clones were read by immunoSEQ multiplex PCR, and TCRdb kept only the in-frame ones, dropping some. The repertoire consists of millions of clones, with approximately 94% occurring once and the leading ten covering 1.5% to 2%. J gave up 7 bases and V 9 bases, and 9 bases lay outside the gene matches. The CDR3 loop spans 13 amino acids. Germline loops: CDR1 LNHDA, CDR2 SQIVND (reference sequence). Naive-designated CD8 cells lacked CD45RO, were positively enriched for CCR7, and omitted terminally differentiated effector memory CD45RA+ cells. The V call is TRBV19, the J call TRBJ1-5; 7 bases are a match to TRBD1. The sample consisted of naive CD8+ T cells from PBMCs. This sequence was found in a man between 18 and 35 years old in good health. Some clones in this sample may be carry-over from other donors' samples. In DNA, the CDR3 is TGTGCCAGCTTAAGTCACAGGGGACAGCCCCAGCATTTT. Protein sequence: CASLSHRGQPQHF.